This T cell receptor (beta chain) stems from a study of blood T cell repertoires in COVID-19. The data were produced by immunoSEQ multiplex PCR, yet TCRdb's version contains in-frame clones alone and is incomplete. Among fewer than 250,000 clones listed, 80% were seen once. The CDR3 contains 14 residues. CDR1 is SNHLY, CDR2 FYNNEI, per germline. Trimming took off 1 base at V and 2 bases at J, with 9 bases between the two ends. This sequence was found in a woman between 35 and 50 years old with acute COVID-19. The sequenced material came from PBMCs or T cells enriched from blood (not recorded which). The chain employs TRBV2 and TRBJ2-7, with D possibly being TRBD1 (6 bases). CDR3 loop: CASSEGTAPYEQYF. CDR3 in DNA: TGTGCCAGCAGTGAAGGGACAGCACCCTACGAGCAGTACTTC.